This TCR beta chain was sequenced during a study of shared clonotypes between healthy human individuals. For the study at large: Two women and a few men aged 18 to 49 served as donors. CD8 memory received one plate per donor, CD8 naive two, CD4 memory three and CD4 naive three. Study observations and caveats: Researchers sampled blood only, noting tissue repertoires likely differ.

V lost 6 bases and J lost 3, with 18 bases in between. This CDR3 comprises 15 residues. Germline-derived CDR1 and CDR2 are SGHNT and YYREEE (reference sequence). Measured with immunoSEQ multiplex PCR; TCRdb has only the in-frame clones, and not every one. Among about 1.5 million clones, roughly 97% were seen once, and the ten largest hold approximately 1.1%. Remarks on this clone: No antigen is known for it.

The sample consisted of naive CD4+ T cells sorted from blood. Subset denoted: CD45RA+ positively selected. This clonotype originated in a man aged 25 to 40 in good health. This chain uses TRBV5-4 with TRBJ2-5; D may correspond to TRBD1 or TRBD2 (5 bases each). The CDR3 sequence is CASTGPGQTKETQYF. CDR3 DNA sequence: TGTGCCAGCACTGGGCCAGGGCAGACTAAAGAGACCCAGTACTTC. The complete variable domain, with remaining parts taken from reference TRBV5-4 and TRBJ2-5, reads ETGVTQSPTHLIKTRGQQVTLRCSSQSGHNTVSWYQQALGQGPQFIFQYYREEENGRGNFPPRFSGLQFPNYSSELNVNALELDDSALYLCASTGPGQTKETQYFGPGTRLLVL.